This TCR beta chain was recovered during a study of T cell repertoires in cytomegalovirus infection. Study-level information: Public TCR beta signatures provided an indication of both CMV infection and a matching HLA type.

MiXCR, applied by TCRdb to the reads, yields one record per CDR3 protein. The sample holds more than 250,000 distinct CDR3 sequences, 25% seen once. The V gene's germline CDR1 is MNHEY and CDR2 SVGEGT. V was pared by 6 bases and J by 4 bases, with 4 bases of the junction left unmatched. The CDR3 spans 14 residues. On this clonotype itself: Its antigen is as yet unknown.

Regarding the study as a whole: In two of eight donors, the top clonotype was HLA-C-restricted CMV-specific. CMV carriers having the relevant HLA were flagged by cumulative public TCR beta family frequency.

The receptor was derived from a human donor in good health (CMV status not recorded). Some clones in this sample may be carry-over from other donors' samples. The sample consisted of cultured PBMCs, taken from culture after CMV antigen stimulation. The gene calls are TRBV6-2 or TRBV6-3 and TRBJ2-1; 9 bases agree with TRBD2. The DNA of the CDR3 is TGTGCCAGCAGCGCGGCGGGGGGGTACAATGAGCAGTTCTTC. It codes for CASSAAGGYNEQFF.